This entry features one T cell receptor beta chain sequence. Its antigen is not yet known. One base away there is no much larger clone; base qualities are not given. The germline V gene specifies SGHTA as CDR1 and FQGTGA as CDR2. V ends up 4 bases short and J 11 bases short, with an unmatched junction base count of 19. The CDR3, from cysteine to phenylalanine, totals 17 residues. Only the CDR3 part of the read is kept: 51 bases, read in frame from the first base. Library preparation used the immunoSEQ multiplex PCR assay. For the multiplex PCR, a mixture combining 60 forward primers for TCR Vbeta segments and 13 reverse primers for TCR Jbeta segments was used. A multiplex PCR assay on genomic DNA amplified the CDR3 region of rearranged TCR beta genes. The amplified TCR beta libraries were sequenced on the Illumina HiSeq System as 87-base-pair reads. The paper's data handling went like this. Across the 600 to 700 repertoires, a later analysis counted 78 million or so unique TCR beta chains, around 11 million of which were shared by at least two donors. To remove PCR and sequencing errors, raw reads were error-corrected and collapsed into unique sequences using a nearest-neighbor algorithm that merged closely related sequences. Alignment of CDR3 sequences to IMGT reference sequences was used to assign V, D and J gene segments. Each retained sequence needed at least a six-nucleotide match to both a V gene segment and a J gene segment. Rearrangements were called productive when the CDR3 lacked stop codons and stayed in frame with V and J; all others were non-productive. Following IMGT convention, CDR3 was defined as the stretch from the second conserved V-encoded cysteine up to the conserved J-encoded phenylalanine. The earlier analysis of 587 of the donors excluded sequences that lacked an unambiguous match to a single V gene segment. An earlier analysis of approximately 590 of the donors called V segments functional above 56.7% productive rearrangements and segregating when the between-donor standard deviation exceeded 5%. To diagnose cytomegalovirus status from the catalog of TCR beta chain sequences, a statistical classification framework was built. In a later analysis, V and J genes were assigned by comparing TCR nucleotide sequences against IMGT/GENE-DB human TR gene sequences. A later analysis assigned CDR3 sequences and most-parsimonious VDJ recombination scenarios with the TCRdist pipeline. In a later analysis, each TCR beta chain was defined by its CDR3 amino acid sequence together with its V-gene family, and reads without a unique V-gene family were excluded. To address suspected cross-contamination and a sequencing artifact, a later analysis removed 450 to 700 highly shared, low-generation-probability nucleotide sequences. In a later analysis, a clonal expansion index for each public chain was calculated from normalized within-repertoire ranks of inferred template counts. Generation probabilities in a later analysis came from a VDJ recombination model fitted to out-of-frame rearrangements, and those results were checked against IGoR. In a later analysis, hypergeometric tests were used to score TCR-TCR, TCR-HLA and TCR-CMV co-occurrence, with a repertoire-size bias correction applied to TCR pairs. To estimate false discovery rates, a later analysis permuted the HLA or CMV assignments 20 times. A later analysis grouped co-occurring TCRs with DBSCAN, adding TCRdist sequence similarity when clustering within HLA-allele-positive subsets. Repertoires with fewer than 30,000 or more than 120,000 public chains, plus five repertoires with anomalous nucleotide sharing, were excluded from co-occurrence clustering. In TCRdb, the immuneACCESS table is reduced to in-frame sequences with V and J assigned. These tables do not hold every clone; where another copy was compared, an unresolved V gene accounts for under half, and the others remain unexplained. V and J calls and clone size follow that table, whereas D and trimming were derived from the DNA. The sample profile shows 200,000 to 250,000 clones; around four fifths of them were found once. 0.58% of the sample is taken by the ten largest.

These data belong to a study of cytomegalovirus exposure and HLA in healthy donors (dated by TCRdb to 2016 to 2017). In the study overall: In an earlier analysis of several hundred of the donors, around 290 Gb of sequence data and roughly 100 million unique TCR beta sequences from some 170 million T cells were reported. An early release covering roughly 640 HLA-typed donors comprised about 300 gigabases of sequencing data and 85 million to 100 million unique TCR sequences. Of the roughly 430 genotyped donors, over 70% fell in the genetic ancestry cluster associated with self-reported Caucasian donors. The aim of the study was to test whether cataloging public T cell receptors could identify signatures of past pathogen exposure. Using immunosequencing, the study profiled T cell repertoires from some 670 subjects and related those repertoires to cytomegalovirus serostatus. Along with the roughly 610-subject first cohort, a separate validation cohort of more than 90 different subjects was used. High-throughput TCR immunosequencing, statistical association of individual TCRs with disease status, and machine learning were combined to predict cytomegalovirus infection status. In a later analysis, previously published TCR beta repertoires from 550 to 750 donors were re-analyzed and high-resolution HLA genotyping was added so that TCR occurrence patterns could be studied. The later analysis used no new phenotypic data to find candidate immune exposures, relying instead on TCR beta sequences and their occurrence across donors. An earlier analysis of more than 450 of the donors used high-throughput TCR beta sequencing to judge whether each TCR beta V gene segment behaved as functional or pseudogenic. Donor age, sex, ethnicity and CMV serostatus were compiled alongside the repertoire data. A later genetic analysis took genome-wide SNP genotypes for about three fifths of the 666 donors and used that subset as a discovery cohort. All discovery cohort repertoires had been generated on a single sequencing platform. Both class I and class II loci were covered by HLA typing, at four-digit resolution. The number of donors typed differed by locus, with 629-630 for A, B, C, DRB1 and DQB1, over 500 for DQA1, over 600 for DPA1, and roughly 450 for DPB1. Roughly five DR-DQ haplotypes were handled as single units for association and clustering, since linkage in the cohort was strong. Among around 400 genotyped donors of the cohort, an average of approximately 200,000 unique TCR beta nucleotide sequences was sequenced per donor, of which about 20% were non-productive. What the study reported, not specific to this receptor: It was suggested by the authors that the approach could potentially be generalized to other disease states and immunological phenotypes. An association between a missense DCLRE1C variant and V-gene and J-gene trimming of TCR beta chains was found in a later genetic analysis and replicated in an independent cohort. Presence/absence analyses assumed roughly uniform sequencing depth across donors, an assumption that may not hold. Only TCR beta chains were sequenced in this cohort, and the absence of alpha or paired-chain data limited detectable features. Because HLA typing was unavailable for some donors at each locus, only the typed subset was used in association tests. Correlated functional status among segregating V segments might be attributable to linkage disequilibrium, but an unknown experimental factor could not be ruled out. Immune exposure information for the cohort was limited to CMV serostatus. In a later analysis, TCR association rates were found to vary across HLA loci, with the most associated TCRs seen for DRB1 alleles and the fewest for HLA-C alleles. A later analysis reported that several top co-occurrence clusters appeared linked to parvovirus B19, influenza, CMV and Epstein-Barr virus. In a later genetic analysis, fewer N-insertions in productive TCRs were reported among donors in an Asian-associated ancestry cluster than the approximately 710-donor mean. About 17 rarely observed V segments, including chromosome 9 orphons, were excluded from the earlier analysis of some 590 of the donors because counts were too low. Broadly in line with IMGT annotations, most TCR beta V segments showed up in productive rearrangements about 87% or about 30% of the time in an earlier analysis of around 600 of the donors. A later analysis associated 16,951 TCR beta sequences with specific HLA alleles at a false discovery rate of 0.05. The 87-base-pair reads could not distinguish some IMGT-functional V segments, including TRBV6-2 and TRBV6-3, so those segments were excluded. While some public TCRs were present in many individuals, most TCR sequences turned up only very rarely across donors. In a later analysis, HLA-associated TCR beta chains were found to be more clonally expanded and to have lower generation probabilities than equally common non-associated chains. The classifier was reported to diagnose cytomegalovirus status with high specificity and sensitivity in both the original cohort and the validation cohort. A cluster of highly shared sequence variants was judged likely to represent a technical artifact of the sequencing pipeline. The study gave a list of 150 to 200 TCR beta chains associated with cytomegalovirus. In vitro tests confirmed that a few of the cytomegalovirus-associated TCR beta chains recognize cytomegalovirus antigens. Most CMV-associated TCR beta chains appeared to be HLA-restricted in a later analysis, and the HLA associations seemed to be driven largely by CMV exposure. A further reported finding was that TCR beta sequences accurately predicted the HLA-A and HLA-B alleles for most subjects in the first cohort. Strong co-occurrence of HLA alleles, especially DR and DQ, made assigning TCR associations to individual alleles difficult.

In total, roughly 670 healthy bone marrow donors made up the cohort. At the time of sampling, all cohort members were nominally healthy, though unrecorded immune exposures were likely present. The donor was CMV seronegative and belonged to the group of 350 to 400 seronegative cohort members. A peripheral blood sample was provided by each donor, and peripheral blood mononuclear cells were used for TCR beta sequencing. The Qiagen DNeasy Blood Extraction Kit was used to extract genomic DNA from the blood cell samples. Input material: PBMCs. The TCR comes from a woman in her thirties or forties in good health and CMV-seronegative. The rearrangement combines TRBV7-3 with TRBJ2-1, and 8 junction bases match TRBD2. The CDR3 amino acid sequence is: CASSSPQGGLAGLQQFF. The DNA sequence is as follows: TGTGCCAGCAGCTCCCCTCAAGGCGGACTAGCCGGACTTCAGCAGTTCTTC. The full variable domain, completed from the reference TRBV7-3 and TRBJ2-1 proteins outside the CDR3, reads GAGVSQTPSNKVTEKGKYVELRCDPISGHTALYWYRQSLGQGPEFLIYFQGTGAADDSGLPNDRFFAVRPEGSVSTLKIQRTERGDSAVYLCASSSPQGGLAGLQQFFGPGTRLTVL.